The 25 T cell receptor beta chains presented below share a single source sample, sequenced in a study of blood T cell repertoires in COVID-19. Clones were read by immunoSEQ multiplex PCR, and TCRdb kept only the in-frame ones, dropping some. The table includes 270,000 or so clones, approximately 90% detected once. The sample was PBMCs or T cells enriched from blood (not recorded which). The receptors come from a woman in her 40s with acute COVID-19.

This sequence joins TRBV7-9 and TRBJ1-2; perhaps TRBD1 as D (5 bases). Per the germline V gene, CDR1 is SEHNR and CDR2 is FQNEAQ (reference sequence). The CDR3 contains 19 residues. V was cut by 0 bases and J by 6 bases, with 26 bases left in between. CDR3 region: CASSLAFLGFKGQVDGYTF. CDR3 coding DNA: TGTGCCAGCAGCTTAGCCTTCTTGGGGTTTAAGGGGCAGGTCGATGGCTACACCTTC.

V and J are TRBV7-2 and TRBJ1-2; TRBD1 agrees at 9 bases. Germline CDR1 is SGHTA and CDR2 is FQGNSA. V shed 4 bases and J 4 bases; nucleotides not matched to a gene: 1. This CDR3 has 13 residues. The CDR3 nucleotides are TGTGCCAGCAGCTCGACAGGGGGCTATGGCTACACCTTC. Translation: CASSSTGGYGYTF.

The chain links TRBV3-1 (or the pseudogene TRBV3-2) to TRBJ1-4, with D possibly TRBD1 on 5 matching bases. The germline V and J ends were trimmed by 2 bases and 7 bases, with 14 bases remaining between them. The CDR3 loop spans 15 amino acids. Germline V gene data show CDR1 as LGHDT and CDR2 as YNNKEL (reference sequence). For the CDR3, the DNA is TGTGCCAGCAGCCAACAACACCCGGGGGGTGAAAAACTGTTTTTT. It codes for CASSQQHPGGEKLFF.

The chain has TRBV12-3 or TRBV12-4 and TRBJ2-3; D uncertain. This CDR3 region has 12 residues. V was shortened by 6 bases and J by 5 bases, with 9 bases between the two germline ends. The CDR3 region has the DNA TGTGCCAGCAGCCGCGGTTTAGATACGCAGTATTTT. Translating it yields CASSRGLDTQYF.

CDR3 sequence reads: CASSPEVAEKLFF. In DNA, the CDR3 is TGTGCCAGCAGCCCCGAGGTGGCAGAAAAACTGTTTTTT. J is TRBJ1-4 and V is TRBV5-8; D is uncertain. Trimming cost V 4 bases and J 8 bases, with 12 bases left between them. The CDR3 covers 13 residues. Germline values: CDR1 SGHTS, CDR2 YDEGEE.

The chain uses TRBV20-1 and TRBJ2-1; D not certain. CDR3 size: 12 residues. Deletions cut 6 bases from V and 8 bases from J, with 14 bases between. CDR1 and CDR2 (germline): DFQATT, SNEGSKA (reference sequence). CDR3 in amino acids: CSASPGDDEQFF. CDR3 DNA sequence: TGCAGTGCCAGTCCGGGTGACGATGAGCAGTTCTTC.

The CDR3 here is CASSVATGTHEQFF. The DNA for the CDR3 is TGTGCCAGCAGCGTCGCGACAGGGACCCATGAGCAGTTCTTC. The chain recombines TRBV9 with TRBJ2-1; 7 nucleotides line up with TRBD1. Germline V CDR1 and CDR2: SGDLS, YYNGEE. With 2 bases clipped from V and 8 bases from J, the junction kept 7 bases outside the gene matches. The CDR3 is 14 residues long.

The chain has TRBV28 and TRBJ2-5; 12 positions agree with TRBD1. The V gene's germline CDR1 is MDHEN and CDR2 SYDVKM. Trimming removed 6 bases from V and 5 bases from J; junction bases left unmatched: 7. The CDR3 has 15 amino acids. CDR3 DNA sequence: TGTGCCAGCAGCTCCCCCGGGACAGGGGGCGAGACCCAGTACTTC. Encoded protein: CASSSPGTGGETQYF.

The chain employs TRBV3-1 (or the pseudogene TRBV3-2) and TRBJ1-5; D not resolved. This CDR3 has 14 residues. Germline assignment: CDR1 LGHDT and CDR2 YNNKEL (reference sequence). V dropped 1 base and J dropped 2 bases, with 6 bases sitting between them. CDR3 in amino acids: CASSQGLGNQPQHF. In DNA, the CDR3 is TGTGCCAGCAGCCAAGGACTGGGCAATCAGCCCCAGCATTTT.

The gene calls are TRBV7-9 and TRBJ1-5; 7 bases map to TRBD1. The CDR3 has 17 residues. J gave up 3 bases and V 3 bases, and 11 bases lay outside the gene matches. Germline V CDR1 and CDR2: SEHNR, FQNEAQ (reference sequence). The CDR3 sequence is CASSLGTGGQFNQPQHF. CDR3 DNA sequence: TGTGCCAGCAGCTTGGGGACCGGGGGACAGTTCAATCAGCCCCAGCATTTT. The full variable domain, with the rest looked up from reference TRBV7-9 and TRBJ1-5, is DTGVSQNPRHKITKRGQNVTFRCDPISEHNRLYWYRQTLGQGPEFLTYFQNEAQLEKSRLLSDRFSAERPKGSFSTLEIQRTEQGDSAMYLCASSLGTGGQFNQPQHFGDGTRLSIL.

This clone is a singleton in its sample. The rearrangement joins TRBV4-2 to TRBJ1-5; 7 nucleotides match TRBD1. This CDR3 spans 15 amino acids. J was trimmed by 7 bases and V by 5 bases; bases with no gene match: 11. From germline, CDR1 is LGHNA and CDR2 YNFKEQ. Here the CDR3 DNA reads TGTGCCAGCAGCAAGGCCGAAGGGGGCTTACAGCCCCAGCATTTT. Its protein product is CASSKAEGGLQPQHF.

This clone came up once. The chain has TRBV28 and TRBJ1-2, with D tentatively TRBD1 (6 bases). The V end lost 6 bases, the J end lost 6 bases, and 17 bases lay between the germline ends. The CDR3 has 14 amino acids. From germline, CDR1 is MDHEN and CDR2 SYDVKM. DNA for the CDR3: TGTGCCAGCAGGCCCATCAGGGGAGTTGATGGCTACACCTTC. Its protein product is CASRPIRGVDGYTF.

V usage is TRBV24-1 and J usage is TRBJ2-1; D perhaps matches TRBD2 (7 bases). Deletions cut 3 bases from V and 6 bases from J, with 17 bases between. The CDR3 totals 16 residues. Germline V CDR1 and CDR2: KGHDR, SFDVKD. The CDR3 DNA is TGTGCCACCAGTGATCCGGGGGGCCCGAAGGTCAATGAGCAGTTCTTC. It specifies CATSDPGGPKVNEQFF.

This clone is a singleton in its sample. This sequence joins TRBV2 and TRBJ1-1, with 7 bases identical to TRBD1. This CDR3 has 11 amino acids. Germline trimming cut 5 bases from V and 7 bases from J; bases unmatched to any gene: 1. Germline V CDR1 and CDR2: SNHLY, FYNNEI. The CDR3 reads CASSYRGEAFF. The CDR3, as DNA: TGTGCCAGCAGTTACAGGGGTGAAGCTTTCTTT.

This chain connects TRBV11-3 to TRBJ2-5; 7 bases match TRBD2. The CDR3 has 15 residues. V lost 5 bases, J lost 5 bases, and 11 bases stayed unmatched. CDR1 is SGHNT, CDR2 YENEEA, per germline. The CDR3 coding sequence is TGTGCCAGCAGCCAGAGGGGAGGGCCATGGGAGACCCAGTACTTC. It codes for CASSQRGGPWETQYF. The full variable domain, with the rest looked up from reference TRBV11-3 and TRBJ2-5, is EAGVVQSPRYKIIEKKQPVAFWCNPISGHNTLYWYLQNLGQGPELLIRYENEEAVDDSQLPKDRFSAERLKGVDSTLKIQPAELGDSAVYLCASSQRGGPWETQYFGPGTRLLVL.

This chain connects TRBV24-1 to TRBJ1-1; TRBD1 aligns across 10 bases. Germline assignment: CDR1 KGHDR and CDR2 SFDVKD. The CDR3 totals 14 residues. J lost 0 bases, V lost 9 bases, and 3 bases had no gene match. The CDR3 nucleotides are TGTGCCACCCGGACAGGGGGGCTGAACACTGAAGCTTTCTTT. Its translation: CATRTGGLNTEAFF.

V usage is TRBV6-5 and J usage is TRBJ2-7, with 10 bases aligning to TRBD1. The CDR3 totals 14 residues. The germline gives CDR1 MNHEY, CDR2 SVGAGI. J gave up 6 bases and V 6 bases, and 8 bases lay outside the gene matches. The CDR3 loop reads CASRTGQGQFEQYF. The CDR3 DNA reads TGTGCCAGCAGGACGGGACAGGGGCAATTCGAGCAGTACTTC.

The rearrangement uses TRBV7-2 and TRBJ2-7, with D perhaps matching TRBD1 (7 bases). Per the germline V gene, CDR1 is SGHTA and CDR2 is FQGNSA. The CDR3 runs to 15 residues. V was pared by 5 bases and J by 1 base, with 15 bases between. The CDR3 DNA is TGTGCCAGCAGCCCAGGGGGGCAGGGGTCCTACGAGCAGTACTTC. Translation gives CASSPGGQGSYEQYF. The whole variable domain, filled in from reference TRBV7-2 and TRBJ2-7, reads GAGVSQSPSNKVTEKGKDVELRCDPISGHTALYWYRQSLGQGLEFLIYFQGNSAPDKSGLPSDRFSAERTGGSVSTLTIQRTQQEDSAVYLCASSPGGQGSYEQYFGPGTRLTVT.

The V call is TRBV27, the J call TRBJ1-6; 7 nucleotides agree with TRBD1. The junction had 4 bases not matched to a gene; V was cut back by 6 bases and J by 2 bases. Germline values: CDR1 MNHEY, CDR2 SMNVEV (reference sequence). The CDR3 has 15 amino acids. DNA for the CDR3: TGTGCCAGCAGAACCGGGACAGCCTATAATTCACCCCTCCACTTT. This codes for CASRTGTAYNSPLHF.

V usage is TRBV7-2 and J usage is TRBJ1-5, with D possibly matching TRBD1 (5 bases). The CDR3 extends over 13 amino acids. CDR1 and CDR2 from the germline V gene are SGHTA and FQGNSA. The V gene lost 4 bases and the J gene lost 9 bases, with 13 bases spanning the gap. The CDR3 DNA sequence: TGTGCCAGCAGCTCCACAGAAAGGGGGCCCCAGCATTTT. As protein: CASSSTERGPQHF.

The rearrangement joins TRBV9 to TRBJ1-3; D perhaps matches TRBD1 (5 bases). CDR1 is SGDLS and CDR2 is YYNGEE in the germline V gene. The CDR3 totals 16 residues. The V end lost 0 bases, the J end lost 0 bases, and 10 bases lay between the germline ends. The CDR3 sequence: CASSVGQGGSGNTIYF. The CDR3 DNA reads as TGTGCCAGCAGCGTAGGGCAGGGCGGCTCTGGAAACACCATATATTTT. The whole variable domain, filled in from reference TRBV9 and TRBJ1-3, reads DSGVTQTPKHLITATGQRVTLRCSPRSGDLSVYWYQQSLDQGLQFLIQYYNGEERAKGNILERFSAQQFPDLHSELNLSSLELGDSALYFCASSVGQGGSGNTIYFGEGSWLTVV.

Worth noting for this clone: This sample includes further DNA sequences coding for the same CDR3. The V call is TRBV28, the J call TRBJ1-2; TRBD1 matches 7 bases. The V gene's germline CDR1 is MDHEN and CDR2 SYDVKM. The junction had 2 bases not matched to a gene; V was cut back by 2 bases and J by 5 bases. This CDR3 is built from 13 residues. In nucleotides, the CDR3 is TGTGCCAGCAGTTTAAGGACAGGATATGGCTACACCTTC. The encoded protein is CASSLRTGYGYTF.

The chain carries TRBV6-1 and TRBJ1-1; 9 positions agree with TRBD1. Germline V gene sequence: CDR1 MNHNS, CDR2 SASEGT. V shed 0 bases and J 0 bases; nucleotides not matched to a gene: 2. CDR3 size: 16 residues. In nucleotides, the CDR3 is TGTGCCAGCAGTGAAGCCGGGACAGGGATGAACACTGAAGCTTTCTTT. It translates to CASSEAGTGMNTEAFF.

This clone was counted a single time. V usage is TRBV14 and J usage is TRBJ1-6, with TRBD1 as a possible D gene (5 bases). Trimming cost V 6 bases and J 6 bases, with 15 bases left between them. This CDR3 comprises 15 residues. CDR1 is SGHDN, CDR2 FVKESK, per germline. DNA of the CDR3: TGTGCCAGCAGTCCGCAGACAGCACCTAATTCACCCCTCCACTTT. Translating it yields CASSPQTAPNSPLHF.

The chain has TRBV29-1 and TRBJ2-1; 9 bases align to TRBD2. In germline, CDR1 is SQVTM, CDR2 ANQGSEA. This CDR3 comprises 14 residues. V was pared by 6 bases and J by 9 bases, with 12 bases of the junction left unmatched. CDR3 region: CSVELTSGSVEQFF. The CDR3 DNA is TGCAGCGTCGAGTTGACTAGCGGATCGGTTGAGCAGTTCTTC.